These 25 T cell receptor beta chains came from one sample sequenced in a study of T cells in Graves' hyperthyroidism and ophthalmopathy. TCR beta CDR3 regions were amplified from RNA transcripts. RT-PCR in the first round (using the HTBI primer set) targeted the TCR CDR3. TCRdb re-called the multiplex PCR reads through MiXCR, storing one row per CDR3 protein. This table has around 210,000 distinct CDR3 sequences, roughly 17% appearing once. The sample consisted of blood. All receptors come from a woman aged 45-65 years with Graves' hyperthyroidism.

In its sample, this clonotype was seen once. The chain has TRBV5-1 and TRBJ2-5, with TRBD2 as a possible D gene (6 bases). V was trimmed by 2 bases and J by 3 bases, leaving 8 bases between them. This CDR3 comprises 13 residues. The germline V gene encodes CDR1 SGHRS and CDR2 YFSETQ. CDR3 coding DNA: TGCGCCAGCAGCTTCACGGGAGAAGAGACCCAGTACTTC. It is translated as CASSFTGEETQYF.

This sequence joins TRBV2 and TRBJ2-7; D ambiguous. V lost 1 base and J lost 4, with 14 bases in between. The CDR3 has 15 amino acids. CDR1 and CDR2 (germline): SNHLY, FYNNEI. In DNA, the CDR3 is TGTGCCAGCAGTGAAGGTTCCGACCGGAGTTACGAGCAGTACTTC. This encodes CASSEGSDRSYEQYF.

Ten or more counts support this clonotype. The genes are TRBV9 and TRBJ2-3; TRBD2 matches 8 bases. This CDR3 region has 15 residues. J was trimmed by 6 bases and V by 0 bases; bases with no gene match: 6. The germline V gene encodes CDR1 SGDLS and CDR2 YYNGEE. The CDR3 loop is CASSVDSGSADTQYF. The CDR3 coding sequence is TGTGCCAGCAGCGTAGACAGCGGGAGTGCGGATACGCAGTATTTT.

The genes are TRBV7-9 and TRBJ2-2; D tentatively reads TRBD1 or TRBD2 (5 bases each). The germline CDR1 and CDR2 sequences are SEHNR and FQNEAQ (reference sequence). The V and J ends lost 2 bases and 2 bases respectively, with 12 bases between them. This CDR3 has 16 residues. This CDR3 reads CASSLIGTVNTGELFF. CDR3 DNA sequence: TGTGCCAGCAGCTTAATCGGGACGGTTAACACCGGGGAGCTGTTTTTT.

Many counts were recorded for this clonotype. The chain uses TRBV10-3 and TRBJ2-3; the D is unclear. From germline, CDR1 is ENHRY and CDR2 SYGVKD. Trimming took off 4 bases at V and 0 bases at J, with 8 bases between the two ends. The CDR3 is 14 residues long. In DNA form, the CDR3 reads TGTGCCATCAGTGTCGTCCAAAGCACAGATACGCAGTATTTT. This gives the protein CAISVVQSTDTQYF.

The rearrangement joins TRBV6-1 to TRBJ2-1; D is possibly TRBD1 or TRBD2 (5 bases each). The V and J ends lost 7 bases and 14 bases respectively, with 24 bases between them. The CDR3 consists of 14 residues. Germline V lookup: CDR1 MNHNS, CDR2 SASEGT. The CDR3 sequence: CASTTAGTAGYEFF. The CDR3 DNA reads TGTGCCAGCACTACCGCCGGGACCGCCGGCTATGAGTTCTTC.

This clonotype was picked up many times. The J gene is TRBJ2-1, the V gene TRBV7-2; 10 bases map to TRBD2. V lost 5 bases and J lost 5; bases outside the gene matches: 3. Germline CDR1 SGHTA, CDR2 FQGNSA. The CDR3 spans 14 residues. CDR3 amino acids: CASSRLAGNNEQFF. The CDR3 DNA is TGTGCCAGCAGCCGACTAGCGGGTAACAATGAGCAGTTCTTC. Together with reference TRBV7-2 and TRBJ2-1, the CDR3 gives the full variable domain: GAGVSQSPSNKVTEKGKDVELRCDPISGHTALYWYRQSLGQGLEFLIYFQGNSAPDKSGLPSDRFSAERTGGSVSTLTIQRTQQEDSAVYLCASSRLAGNNEQFFGPGTRLTVL.

The table lists this clonotype with many counts. The chain joins TRBV27 to TRBJ1-4; 7 positions agree with TRBD1. Germline CDR1 reads MNHEY; CDR2 reads SMNVEV (reference sequence). V gave up 5 bases and J gave up 8 bases; unmatched junction bases: 11. The CDR3 has 15 amino acids. The CDR3 spells CASSHLQGRAEKLFF. The CDR3 nucleotides are TGTGCCAGCAGTCACCTACAGGGGAGGGCGGAAAAACTGTTTTTT.

Only a few counts were recorded for this clonotype. The chain uses TRBV29-1 and TRBJ2-1; no reliable D call. Germline values: CDR1 SQVTM, CDR2 ANQGSEA. CDR3 size: 12 residues. The V and J ends lost 4 bases and 4 bases respectively, with 8 bases between them. CDR3 residues: CSVVLMYNEQFF. The CDR3 region has the DNA TGCAGCGTTGTCCTGATGTACAATGAGCAGTTCTTC.

The chain uses TRBV4-1 and TRBJ2-5; D unclear. V lost 1 base to trimming and J lost 5 bases, with 11 bases between them. The CDR3 spans 14 residues. The V gene's germline CDR1 is MGHRA and CDR2 YSYEKL. CDR3 bases: TGCGCCAGCAGCCAAGGATCAAGTCGGGAGACCCAGTACTTC. Its translation is CASSQGSSRETQYF.

This clonotype has a count of ten or more. This rearrangement joins TRBV27 to TRBJ1-2, with 12 bases identical to TRBD1. The ends lost 6 bases at V and 8 bases at J; junction bases unmatched: 10. This CDR3 is 15 amino acids long. Germline V gene data show CDR1 as MNHEY and CDR2 as SMNVEV (reference sequence). The CDR3 region is CASSSGTGGTGGYTF. The CDR3 DNA is TGTGCCAGCAGCTCCGGGACAGGGGGCACGGGAGGCTACACCTTC.

Many counts were recorded for this clonotype. The chain employs TRBV7-7 and TRBJ2-2; TRBD2 is a possible D gene (6 bases). CDR1 is SSHAT, CDR2 FNYEAQ, per germline (reference sequence). This CDR3 region has 14 residues. Here the CDR3 reads CASGRTPNTGELFF. The CDR3 DNA reads TGTGCTAGCGGACGAACTCCGAACACCGGGGAGCTGTTTTTT.

This clonotype came up many times. The chain is built from TRBV12-3 or TRBV12-4 and TRBJ2-5; D not certain. The CDR3 runs to 11 residues. V gave up 6 bases and J gave up 3 bases, with 5 bases separating them. Here the CDR3 DNA reads TGTGCCAGCAGCTCTGAAGAGACCCAGTACTTC. Residues: CASSSEETQYF.

This clonotype was seen many times. The V and J genes are TRBV29-1 and TRBJ2-5, with D tentatively TRBD2 (6 bases). Germline V gene sequence: CDR1 SQVTM, CDR2 ANQGSEA. The CDR3 is 12 amino acids. The ends were cut back, 3 bases at V and 5 bases at J, with 10 bases in the middle. The CDR3 loop reads CSVDLGGETQYF. CDR3 nucleotide sequence: TGCAGCGTTGATCTAGGAGGGGAGACCCAGTACTTC.

In this sample, this clonotype turned up many times. The chain joins TRBV20-1 to TRBJ2-1; the D gene could be TRBD1 or TRBD2 (6 bases each). Germline CDR1 is DFQATT and CDR2 is SNEGSKA (reference sequence). Trimming stripped 0 bases from V and 4 bases from J, with 16 bases between. The CDR3 is made up of 16 amino acids. The DNA for the CDR3 is TGCAGTGCTAGAGACGTACGAGGAGGGGGATACAATGAGCAGTTCTTC. Translation: CSARDVRGGGYNEQFF.

Points on this clonotype: Since the CDR3 does not end with the conserved phenylalanine or tryptophan, this likely comes from a read error. The chain combines TRBV7-2 with TRBJ1-2; D is unclear. In germline, CDR1 is SGHTA, CDR2 FQGNSA. This CDR3 is 18 amino acids long. Trimming stripped 10 bases from V and 6 bases from J, with 33 bases between. CDR3 nucleotide sequence: TGTGCCACCAGTGAACCGACTGATATATTGGGAAATAGGAATGGCTACACCCTC. Protein: CATSEPTDILGNRNGYTL.

The table lists this clonotype with many counts. V is TRBV24-1 and J is TRBJ2-1; 9 bases are shared with TRBD1. The CDR3 runs 17 residues. V was clipped by 1 base and J by 7 bases; unmatched bases: 10. Germline lookup yields CDR1 KGHDR and CDR2 SFDVKD. The CDR3 spells CATSDFSLDRGHNEQFF. CDR3 nucleotides: TGTGCCACCAGTGATTTCTCCCTGGACAGGGGCCATAATGAGCAGTTCTTC.

This clonotype was picked up many times. The chain recombines TRBV12-3 or TRBV12-4 with TRBJ2-7, with TRBD2 matching 14 bases. With 5 bases clipped from V and 7 bases from J, the junction kept 10 bases outside the gene matches. The CDR3 runs 16 residues. Here the CDR3 DNA reads TGTGCCAGCAGTCCCCCGACTAGCGGGAGGGCCAGGGAGCAGTACTTC. This gives the protein CASSPPTSGRAREQYF.

Concerning this clonotype: Relative to the germline gene, one junction end is altered; a read error may explain this. The chain carries TRBV10-3 and TRBJ1-1; TRBD1 matches at 9 bases. Germline CDR1 is ENHRY and CDR2 is SYGVKD. The CDR3 consists of 15 residues. DNA of the CDR3: TGTGCCAGCAGTTCCATAGACAGGGGGGACACTGAAGCTTTCTTT. As protein: CASSSIDRGDTEAFF.

In its sample, this clonotype was seen once. The chain joins TRBV11-2 to TRBJ2-2, with D perhaps assigned TRBD1 or TRBD2 (5 bases each). CDR3 length: 13 residues. Trimming removed 9 bases from V and 3 bases from J, with 11 bases in between. Germline CDR1 reads SGHAT; CDR2 reads FQNNGV. The CDR3 DNA follows: TGTGCCAGTTGTCGGGGCCACACCGGGGAGCTGTTTTTT. Translating it yields CASCRGHTGELFF.

The chain links TRBV7-9 to TRBJ1-5; D unclear. The CDR3 covers 14 residues. CDR1 SEHNR and CDR2 FQNEAQ come from the germline V gene (reference sequence). With 7 bases removed from V and 2 bases from J, the gap between germline ends came to 12 bases. The CDR3 spells CASTQGLGNQPQHF. CDR3 DNA sequence: TGTGCCAGCACTCAAGGCCTGGGCAATCAGCCCCAGCATTTT.

The chain carries TRBV19 and TRBJ2-1; TRBD2 aligns across 10 bases. With 3 bases clipped from V and 6 bases from J, the junction kept 8 bases outside the gene matches. The length of the CDR3 is 16 residues. CDR1 is LNHDA, CDR2 SQIVND, per germline (reference sequence). The CDR3 sequence is CASSMEGLAGVNEQFF. In nucleotides, the CDR3 is TGTGCCAGTAGTATGGAAGGCCTAGCGGGAGTCAATGAGCAGTTCTTC.

This clonotype was seen at least ten times. The chain joins TRBV5-1 to TRBJ2-7; TRBD1 is a possible D gene (5 bases). V was clipped by 4 bases and J by 6 bases, with 14 bases between them. The CDR3 sequence is 13 residues long. Germline assignment: CDR1 SGHRS and CDR2 YFSETQ. CDR3 in DNA: TGCGCCAGCAGCCCGGTCCAGGGAAGCGAGCAGTACTTC. Its protein product is CASSPVQGSEQYF.

This clonotype was seen only once. V usage is TRBV30 and J usage is TRBJ2-7, with unresolved D. V shed 3 bases and J shed 9 bases, with 12 bases lying between them. The length of the CDR3 is 11 residues. The germline V gene encodes CDR1 GTSNPN and CDR2 SVGIG (reference sequence). CDR3 DNA sequence: TGTGCCTGGAGCCCCTCCCGTGTGCAGTACTTC. Protein: CAWSPSRVQYF.

This chain connects TRBV7-2 to TRBJ2-7; 9 bases map to TRBD1. V gave up 5 bases and J gave up 3 bases; unmatched junction bases: 5. Per the germline V gene, CDR1 is SGHTA and CDR2 is FQGNSA. The CDR3 sequence is 14 residues long. CDR3 sequence reads: CASSVEGQGYEQYF. The CDR3 coding sequence is TGTGCCAGCAGCGTGGAGGGACAGGGCTACGAGCAGTACTTC.